This T cell receptor beta chain was identified in a study of post-analysis software for immune sequencing data. General study results and limits: Controls showed lower frequencies than patients for roughly five TRBV segments, and TRBV5-6, TRBV5-1 and TRBV20-1 were among these.

This clonotype appeared a few times. The antigen remains undetermined. The CDR3 has 17 residues. Germline V lookup: CDR1 DFQATT, CDR2 SNEGSKA (reference sequence). V lost 1 base and J lost 3; bases outside the gene matches: 9. The TCR beta cDNA libraries carried unique molecular identifiers. From the PCR reads, TCRdb called clonotypes with MiXCR, one entry per CDR3 protein. The table lists 750,000 to 950,000 distinct CDR3 sequences, roughly 50% of them singletons. The V gene is TRBV20-1, the J gene TRBJ2-1, with TRBD2 matching over 10 bases. Sequenced sample: blood. This clonotype originated in a girl under 18 with multiple sclerosis. DNA for the CDR3: TGCAGTGCTAGAGGCCGCCCCGGGACTAGCGTCTACAATGAGCAGTTCTTC. It encodes CSARGRPGTSVYNEQFF.